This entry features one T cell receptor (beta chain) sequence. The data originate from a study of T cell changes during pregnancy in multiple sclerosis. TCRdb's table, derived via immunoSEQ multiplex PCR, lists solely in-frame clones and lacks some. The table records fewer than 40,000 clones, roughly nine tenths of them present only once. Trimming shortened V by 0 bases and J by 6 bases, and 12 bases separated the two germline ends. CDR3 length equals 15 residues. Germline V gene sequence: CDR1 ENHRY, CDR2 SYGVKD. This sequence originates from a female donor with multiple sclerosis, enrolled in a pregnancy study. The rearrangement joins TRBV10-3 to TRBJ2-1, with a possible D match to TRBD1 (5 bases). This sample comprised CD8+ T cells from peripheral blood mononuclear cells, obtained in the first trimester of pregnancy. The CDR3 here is CAISESTETFNEQFF. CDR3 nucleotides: TGTGCCATCAGTGAGTCGACAGAAACCTTCAATGAGCAGTTCTTC.